Below are 30 T cell receptor beta chains sequenced from a single sample in a study of spatial heterogeneity in lung cancer. Study-wide points: Tumor mutation counts were tracked by expanded intratumoral alpha and beta TCR counts.

Sample time point: sample taken at primary tumor resection. Each CDR3 protein gets one entry after TCRdb re-called the 5' RACE reads with MiXCR. The table records 20,000 to 30,000 distinct CDR3 sequences, approximately 10% of them present only once. What these receptors recognize is not known. The material sequenced was lung tumor tissue, taken at surgery. The receptors come from a male donor with early-stage non-small cell lung cancer.

This clonotype was detected ten times or more. The chain links TRBV29-1 to TRBJ2-3; no clear D gene. The CDR3 is 13 amino acids. Trimming removed 6 bases from V and 2 bases from J, with 12 bases in between. Germline values: CDR1 SQVTM, CDR2 ANQGSEA. For the CDR3, the DNA is TGCAGCGTCGCCGGGCAGACCACAGATACGCAGTATTTT. Translation: CSVAGQTTDTQYF.

DNA of the CDR3: TGTGCCAGCAGCTGGGGTTTAGACACTGAAGCTTTCTTT. Its protein product is CASSWGLDTEAFF. The chain employs TRBV7-2 and TRBJ1-1; D gene unclear. Trimming stripped 4 bases from V and 3 bases from J, with 9 bases between. Germline V gene sequence: CDR1 SGHTA, CDR2 FQGNSA. This CDR3 region has 13 residues.

V gene TRBV20-1 combines with J gene TRBJ1-2; possible D gene TRBD1, 5 bases. This CDR3 contains 11 residues. V was pared by 3 bases and J by 4 bases, with 6 bases between. CDR1 is DFQATT and CDR2 is SNEGSKA in the germline V gene (reference sequence). For the CDR3, the DNA is TGCAGTGCTAGGACAGTCTATGGCTACACCTTC. Amino acids: CSARTVYGYTF.

Judged by abundance, this clonotype is medium-sized. The chain employs TRBV28 and TRBJ2-6; D perhaps matches TRBD1 (6 bases). Trimming stripped 5 bases from V and 0 bases from J, with 14 bases between. Germline assignment: CDR1 MDHEN and CDR2 SYDVKM. The CDR3 sequence is 17 residues long. In DNA, the CDR3 is TGTGCCAGCAGTCGGAGACAGGCCCCCTCTGGGGCCAACGTCCTGACTTTC. Its translation is CASSRRQAPSGANVLTF.

This clonotype appeared many times. The J gene is TRBJ2-3, the V gene TRBV4-2, with a tentative D call TRBD2 (5 bases). This CDR3 region has 17 residues. V lost 4 bases and J 0 bases, leaving 17 bases between the germline ends. Looked up from germline, CDR1 is LGHNA and CDR2 is YNFKEQ. CDR3 bases: TGTGCCAGCAGCCCTTACGAGGGCAGGACTAGCACAGATACGCAGTATTTT. Translated, it gives CASSPYEGRTSTDTQYF.

This clonotype was seen only a few times. This chain connects TRBV6-4 to TRBJ1-6; no firm D call. CDR1 MRHNA and CDR2 SNTAGT come from the germline V gene. V was shortened by 2 bases and J by 7 bases, with 12 bases between the two germline ends. The CDR3 spans 15 residues. The CDR3 DNA reads as TGTGCCAGCAGTGACAGGCCGGGTGAGAATTCACCCCTCCACTTT. It is translated as CASSDRPGENSPLHF.

This rearrangement joins TRBV20-1 to TRBJ2-7; TRBD1 matches 7 bases. The CDR3 runs 16 residues. Unmatched junction bases numbered 14, after V lost 5 bases and J lost 1 base. The germline V gene encodes CDR1 DFQATT and CDR2 SNEGSKA (reference sequence). The CDR3 DNA is TGCAGTGCTGCCCCCTCCGGGACAGTCTTTTCCTACGAGCAGTACTTC. Amino acids: CSAAPSGTVFSYEQYF.

This clonotype was picked up many times. This chain connects TRBV11-2 to TRBJ2-7; D not resolved. Germline-derived CDR1 and CDR2 are SGHAT and FQNNGV. V lost 3 bases to trimming and J lost 2 bases, with 8 bases between them. This CDR3 is built from 13 residues. CDR3 loop: CASSFERTYEQYF. CDR3 DNA: TGTGCCAGCAGCTTTGAAAGAACCTACGAGCAGTACTTC.

The gene calls are TRBV6-5 and TRBJ2-7, with 10 bases fitting TRBD1. Germline CDR1 reads MNHEY; CDR2 reads SVGAGI. This CDR3 comprises 13 residues. V trimming: 7 bases; J trimming: 3 bases; junction bases outside the gene matches: 3. The CDR3 sequence is CASTRDRGYEQYF. Here the CDR3 DNA reads TGTGCCAGCACCCGGGACAGGGGCTACGAGCAGTACTTC.

The V gene is TRBV6-2 or TRBV6-3, the J gene TRBJ1-5; 8 bases match TRBD1. Trimming at V came to 0 bases and at J to 7 bases, leaving 11 bases not matched to a gene. Per the germline V gene, CDR1 is MNHEY and CDR2 is SVGEGT. This CDR3 is built from 17 residues. The CDR3 is CASSYSKLQGAVQPQHF. CDR3 in DNA: TGTGCCAGCAGTTACTCGAAACTCCAGGGGGCCGTGCAGCCCCAGCATTTT.

This clonotype was seen ten or more times. The chain uses TRBV29-1 and TRBJ1-1; D remains unclear. The CDR3 has 9 amino acids. V lost 3 bases to trimming and J lost 10 bases, with 6 bases between them. CDR1 and CDR2 from the germline V gene are SQVTM and ANQGSEA. The chain's CDR3 is CSVDEGAFF. The CDR3, as DNA: TGCAGCGTTGATGAGGGAGCTTTCTTT. Drawing the rest from reference TRBV29-1 and TRBJ1-1, the complete variable domain is SAVISQKPSRDICQRGTSLTIQCQVDSQVTMMFWYRQQPGQSLTLIATANQGSEATYESGFVIDKFPISRPNLTFSTLTVSNMSPEDSSIYLCSVDEGAFFGQGTRLTVV.

This clonotype was seen repeatedly, ten times or more. The chain employs TRBV6-2 or TRBV6-3 and TRBJ2-7, with D hard to call. V was shortened by 7 bases and J by 7 bases, with 17 bases between the two germline ends. Germline loops: CDR1 MNHEY, CDR2 SVGEGT. The CDR3 has 13 residues. As DNA, the CDR3 is TGTGCCAGCACCCAGTCCTTCCTCGGGGAGCAGTACTTC. Translating gives CASTQSFLGEQYF.

This clonotype was detected only a few times. This rearrangement joins TRBV11-2 to TRBJ2-1; D unclear. CDR3 length: 15 amino acids. The V end was cut by 2 bases, the J end by 9 bases, with 17 bases between. In germline, CDR1 is SGHAT, CDR2 FQNNGV. The CDR3 sequence is CASSLSARGVLEQFF. The CDR3 nucleotides are TGTGCCAGCAGCTTATCTGCTAGAGGCGTACTTGAGCAGTTCTTC.

A few counts support this clonotype. This chain joins TRBV28 and TRBJ1-2; D possibly corresponds to TRBD1 (5 bases). Trimming removed 5 bases from V and 4 bases from J, with 20 bases in between. Germline CDR1 is MDHEN and CDR2 is SYDVKM. This CDR3 contains 16 residues. CDR3 in amino acids: CASSPSSKGRRYGYTF. CDR3 DNA sequence: TGTGCCAGCAGTCCATCTTCGAAGGGACGGCGCTATGGCTACACCTTC.

This clonotype has just a few counts. The chain has TRBV4-1 and TRBJ2-5; no clear D gene. Looked up from germline, CDR1 is MGHRA and CDR2 is YSYEKL. V lost 1 base to trimming and J lost 5 bases, with 11 bases between them. The length of the CDR3 is 14 residues. In DNA form, the CDR3 reads TGCGCCAGCAGCCAAGTGGCTCTGGCGGAGACCCAGTACTTC. Translated, it gives CASSQVALAETQYF.

The J gene is TRBJ2-1, the V gene TRBV4-1; 9 nucleotides match TRBD2. The ends lost 1 base at V and 5 bases at J; junction bases unmatched: 6. CDR3 length equals 16 residues. Germline V gives CDR1 MGHRA, CDR2 YSYEKL. CDR3 coding DNA: TGCGCCAGCAGCCAAGGAGGCGGGAGGGGCGACAATGAGCAGTTCTTC. Translation: CASSQGGGRGDNEQFF.

This clonotype was counted ten times or more. V is TRBV29-1 and J is TRBJ2-7; TRBD1 matches at 8 bases. After removal of 0 bases from V and 4 bases from J, the junction contained 11 bases not matched to a gene. The CDR3 runs to 16 residues. CDR1 SQVTM and CDR2 ANQGSEA come from the germline V gene. Written as DNA, the CDR3 is TGCAGCGTTGAAGACCTAGGGTACAGGGGGTCGTACGAGCAGTACTTC. This codes for CSVEDLGYRGSYEQYF.

In its sample, this clonotype was seen many times. The chain is built from TRBV18 and TRBJ2-7, with TRBD1 matching over 7 bases. Germline lookup yields CDR1 KGHSH and CDR2 LQKENI. V shed 1 base, J shed 7 bases, and the junction held 7 bases outside the gene matches. This CDR3 is built from 14 residues. This CDR3 is CASSPRQGSREQYF. CDR3 nucleotide sequence: TGTGCCAGCTCACCACGACAGGGTTCTCGGGAGCAGTACTTC.

In this sample, this clonotype turned up many times. The rearrangement uses TRBV28 and TRBJ2-5, with no clear D. This CDR3 spans 14 amino acids. V lost 6 bases and J lost 4, with 15 bases in between. Germline assignment: CDR1 MDHEN and CDR2 SYDVKM. CDR3 nucleotide sequence: TGTGCCAGCAGCTCCGTGAAAGGTGTAGAGACCCAGTACTTC. Protein product: CASSSVKGVETQYF. Looking up the rest from reference TRBV28 and TRBJ2-5 gives the full variable domain: DVKVTQSSRYLVKRTGEKVFLECVQDMDHENMFWYRQDPGLGLRLIYFSYDVKMKEKGDIPEGYSVSREKKERFSLILESASTNQTSMYLCASSSVKGVETQYFGPGTRLLVL.

The V and J genes are TRBV30 and TRBJ2-5, with D perhaps matching TRBD2 (5 bases). Trimming cost V 0 bases and J 4 bases, with 9 bases left between them. The CDR3 runs to 13 residues. CDR1 GTSNPN and CDR2 SVGIG come from the germline V gene (reference sequence). The CDR3, as DNA: TGTGCCTGGAGTGTAGGAGGCGGAGAGACCCAGTACTTC. This sequence encodes CAWSVGGGETQYF.

The rearrangement uses TRBV12-2 and TRBJ2-2. TRBV12-2 has pseudogene status. The CDR3 extends over 13 amino acids. The CDR3 DNA is TGTGCAAGTCGCTTAGGTTACCCCGGGGAGCTGTTTTTT. As protein: CASRLGYPGELFF.

This clonotype was detected ten times or more. This rearrangement joins TRBV19 to TRBJ2-2; no clear D gene. CDR3 size: 15 residues. Trimming took 3 bases from V and 2 from J, leaving 10 bases between them. The germline gives CDR1 LNHDA, CDR2 SQIVND (reference sequence). As DNA, the CDR3 is TGTGCCAGTAGTATTAGGGCCAGAAACACCGGGGAGCTGTTTTTT. This codes for CASSIRARNTGELFF.

This clonotype came up many times. The chain carries TRBV7-2 and TRBJ2-5; D is tentatively TRBD1 or TRBD2 (5 bases each). CDR3 length equals 16 residues. V dropped 3 bases and J dropped 1 base, with 15 bases sitting between them. Looked up from germline, CDR1 is SGHTA and CDR2 is FQGNSA. CDR3 sequence (DNA): TGTGCCAGCAGCTTTCTTGGGGGTGGGACCCAAGAGACCCAGTACTTC. Its protein product is CASSFLGGGTQETQYF.

This clonotype was detected ten times or more. The gene calls are TRBV7-9 and TRBJ2-1; 12 positions match TRBD2. This CDR3 spans 18 amino acids. Germline lookup yields CDR1 SEHNR and CDR2 FQNEAQ (reference sequence). The ends lost 3 bases at V and 9 bases at J; junction bases unmatched: 15. In DNA, the CDR3 is TGTGCCAGCAGCTTTAGCGTACCGCTAGCGGGGGGGCAGGTTGAGCAGTTCTTC. Amino acid sequence: CASSFSVPLAGGQVEQFF.

As regards this clonotype: This may be a read error, as it is one base from a much larger clone. The rearrangement links TRBV7-2 to TRBJ1-5, with 8 nucleotides matching TRBD1. Germline CDR1 and CDR2: SGHTA and FQGNSA. Trimming cost V 5 bases and J 9 bases; bases outside gene matches: 6. This CDR3 region has 13 residues. This CDR3 reads CASSQQGGRPQHF. The DNA for the CDR3 is TGTGCCAGCAGCCAACAGGGGGGGCGGCCCCAGCATTTT.

The chain carries TRBV6-1 and TRBJ2-7; 7 nucleotides line up with TRBD1. The J segment lost 12 bases and the V segment lost 3 bases, leaving 11 bases of the junction unmatched. CDR1 MNHNS and CDR2 SASEGT come from the germline V gene. This CDR3 is built from 13 residues. CDR3 region: CASSEGPQGRRYF. CDR3 sequence (DNA): TGTGCCAGCAGTGAGGGGCCACAGGGGCGGCGGTACTTC.

V and J are TRBV20-1 and TRBJ1-2, with D possibly matching TRBD1 (5 bases). Trimming cost V 0 bases and J 4 bases, with 24 bases left between them. CDR1 and CDR2 from the germline V gene are DFQATT and SNEGSKA (reference sequence). The CDR3 is made up of 18 amino acids. The CDR3 spells CSARDSQRGSERVYGYTF. The CDR3 nucleotides read TGCAGTGCTAGAGATTCTCAGAGGGGCTCAGAAAGAGTCTATGGCTACACCTTC.

The chain joins TRBV7-9 to TRBJ2-1; TRBD1 might be the D (5 bases). V dropped 5 bases and J dropped 7 bases, with 12 bases sitting between them. Germline V CDR1 and CDR2: SEHNR, FQNEAQ (reference sequence). The CDR3 sequence is 13 residues long. The CDR3 region is CASSEIQENEQFF. The CDR3 DNA follows: TGTGCCAGCAGCGAAATACAGGAGAATGAGCAGTTCTTC. Filled out from reference TRBV7-9 and TRBJ2-1, the complete variable domain reads DTGVSQNPRHKITKRGQNVTFRCDPISEHNRLYWYRQTLGQGPEFLTYFQNEAQLEKSRLLSDRFSAERPKGSFSTLEIQRTEQGDSAMYLCASSEIQENEQFFGPGTRLTVL.

V usage is TRBV15 and J usage is TRBJ1-5, with D possibly being TRBD1 (5 bases). CDR1 LNHNV and CDR2 YYDKDF come from the germline V gene (reference sequence). CDR3 size: 15 residues. Trimming shortened V by 1 base and J by 6 bases, and 13 bases separated the two germline ends. The CDR3: CATSRATGGGQPQHF. Written as DNA, the CDR3 is TGTGCCACCAGCAGAGCTACAGGTGGAGGTCAGCCCCAGCATTTT.

Ten or more counts support this clonotype. This rearrangement joins TRBV5-1 to TRBJ1-2, with D unclear. Trimming left V 0 bases short and J 6 bases short, with 9 bases between. Germline V gene data show CDR1 as SGHRS and CDR2 as YFSETQ. The CDR3 spans 13 residues. The CDR3 region is CASSLEGSHGYTF. In nucleotides, the CDR3 is TGCGCCAGCAGCTTGGAAGGTAGCCATGGCTACACCTTC.